The next 29 T cell receptor beta chains were all read from a single sample in a study of shared clonotypes between healthy human individuals. Here immunoSEQ multiplex PCR was the method, and the copy in TCRdb shows in-frame clones only, minus some. The sample holds 2 million to 2.5 million clones; about 95% are singletons and the top ten take more than 0.95%. Positive CCR7 selection of CD45RO-negative cells yielded the naive CD8 cells, and terminally differentiated effector memory CD45RA+ cells were excluded. Material for sequencing was naive CD8+ T cells sorted from blood. These receptors were taken from a man aged 18 to 30 in good health.

This chain connects TRBV30 to TRBJ1-2, with 9 bases lining up with TRBD1. Unmatched junction bases numbered 11, after V lost 7 bases and J lost 8 bases. The CDR3 runs to 13 residues. CDR1 GTSNPN and CDR2 SVGIG come from the germline V gene (reference sequence). The CDR3 sequence: CASSPRQGEGYTF. The CDR3 nucleotides are TGTGCCTCGTCCCCCAGACAGGGGGAAGGCTACACCTTC.

The sample holds one count of this clone. The chain links TRBV6-6 to TRBJ2-3; 7 bases match TRBD2. Unmatched junction bases numbered 5, after V lost 2 bases and J lost 0 bases. CDR3 size: 16 residues. Germline CDR1 MNHNY, CDR2 SVGAGI (reference sequence). The CDR3 region is CASSYLRGVSTDTQYF. CDR3 sequence (DNA): TGTGCCAGCAGTTACCTCCGGGGGGTGAGCACAGATACGCAGTATTTT.

V is TRBV4-1 and J is TRBJ1-5, with 7 positions matching TRBD1. V shed 0 bases, J shed 3 bases, and the junction held 2 bases outside the gene matches. The CDR3 spans 15 residues. Germline V gene lookup returns CDR1 MGHRA and CDR2 YSYEKL. In DNA, the CDR3 is TGCGCCAGCAGCCAAGAAGGGACAGACAATCAGCCCCAGCATTTT. Encoded protein: CASSQEGTDNQPQHF.

This chain connects TRBV11-2 to TRBJ2-7, with no clear D. V lost 1 base, J lost 3 bases, and 7 bases lay in between. CDR1 and CDR2 from the germline V gene are SGHAT and FQNNGV. This CDR3 is 13 amino acids long. CDR3 protein: CASSLGINYEQYF. The CDR3 DNA sequence: TGTGCCAGCAGCTTAGGGATCAACTACGAGCAGTACTTC. Drawing the rest from reference TRBV11-2 and TRBJ2-7, the complete variable domain is EAGVAQSPRYKIIEKRQSVAFWCNPISGHATLYWYQQILGQGPKLLIQFQNNGVVDDSQLPKDRFSAERLKGVDSTLKIQPAKLEDSAVYLCASSLGINYEQYFGPGTRLTVT.

In DNA, the CDR3 is TGTGCCAGCAGCTTAGGTCAGAACAATGAGCAGTTCTTC. Translating gives CASSLGQNNEQFF. The gene calls are TRBV7-3 and TRBJ2-1; D is unclear. The CDR3 spans 13 residues. Germline values: CDR1 SGHTA, CDR2 FQGTGA. The germline V and J ends were trimmed by 2 bases and 5 bases, with 7 bases remaining between them. Variable domain in full (rest from reference TRBV7-3 and TRBJ2-1): GAGVSQTPSNKVTEKGKYVELRCDPISGHTALYWYRQSLGQGPEFLIYFQGTGAADDSGLPNDRFFAVRPEGSVSTLKIQRTERGDSAVYLCASSLGQNNEQFFGPGTRLTVL.

The chain recombines TRBV27 with TRBJ2-7, with 7 bases fitting TRBD1. CDR1 is MNHEY, CDR2 SMNVEV, per germline (reference sequence). The length of the CDR3 is 14 residues. V dropped 6 bases and J dropped 0; count of bases not matched to a gene: 5. This chain's CDR3 is CASSLGQDSYEQYF. The DNA of the CDR3 is TGTGCCAGCAGCCTCGGACAGGACTCCTACGAGCAGTACTTC.

This chain joins TRBV7-2 and TRBJ2-7; weak D call: TRBD2 (6 bases). V dropped 3 bases and J dropped 4 bases, with 19 bases sitting between them. The CDR3 extends over 16 amino acids. Germline V gene data show CDR1 as SGHTA and CDR2 as FQGNSA. CDR3 loop: CASSLGVGREIYEQYF. The CDR3 bases are TGTGCCAGCAGCTTGGGGGTCGGGCGGGAAATATACGAGCAGTACTTC.

The chain employs TRBV5-6 and TRBJ2-1; 9 bases fit TRBD2. V lost 0 bases, J lost 4 bases, and 5 bases stayed unmatched. Per the germline V gene, CDR1 is SGHDT and CDR2 is YYEEEE. CDR3 size: 16 residues. The CDR3 DNA reads TGTGCCAGCAGCTTGGAGTCGGGACTAGCTTACAATGAGCAGTTCTTC. As protein: CASSLESGLAYNEQFF.

The chain links TRBV21-1 to TRBJ2-1; the table's D call of TRBD1 was not tested on the DNA. TRBV21-1 represents a pseudogene. The CDR3 covers 16 residues. Here the CDR3 DNA reads TGTGCCAGCAGCAAAGCGGGCAGGGGAAGTTACAATGAGCAGTTCTTC. Protein: CASSKAGRGSYNEQFF.

The J gene is TRBJ2-2, the V gene TRBV7-3; no clear D. The CDR3 is 14 residues long. Germline CDR1 reads SGHTA; CDR2 reads FQGTGA. With 7 bases removed from V and 0 bases from J, the gap between germline ends came to 9 bases. The CDR3 region has the DNA TGTGCCAGCACCTGGGGTCCGAACACCGGGGAGCTGTTTTTT. Translation gives CASTWGPNTGELFF.

V gene TRBV7-3 combines with J gene TRBJ2-1, with D tentatively TRBD2 (6 bases). The CDR3 consists of 12 residues. V lost 5 bases and J 9 bases, leaving 11 bases between the germline ends. CDR1 and CDR2 (germline): SGHTA, FQGTGA. DNA for the CDR3: TGTGCCAGCAGCCCGGAGGGGTCTGAGCAGTTCTTC. Amino acids: CASSPEGSEQFF.

V is TRBV11-2 and J is TRBJ2-4; possibly TRBD2 for D (5 bases). The V end was cut by 5 bases, the J end by 7 bases, with 24 bases between. This CDR3 contains 17 residues. Germline loops: CDR1 SGHAT, CDR2 FQNNGV. The CDR3 loop is CASSHYGVEGRENIQYF. CDR3 DNA sequence: TGTGCCAGCAGCCACTACGGGGTCGAGGGCAGAGAGAACATTCAGTACTTC.

V usage is TRBV6-4 and J usage is TRBJ2-1, with TRBD2 identical over 7 bases. The germline V gene has CDR1 MRHNA and CDR2 SNTAGT. With V trimmed by 6 bases and J by 4 bases, 6 bases remained unmatched. This CDR3 has 14 residues. The CDR3 DNA sequence: TGTGCCAGCAGGGGACTACCAGTTTACAATGAGCAGTTCTTC. Translated, it gives CASRGLPVYNEQFF.

In this sample, this clone turned up once. The chain uses TRBV27 and TRBJ2-3; no definite D call. V lost 3 bases, J lost 7 bases, and 14 bases lay in between. The CDR3 totals 14 residues. The V gene's germline CDR1 is MNHEY and CDR2 SMNVEV (reference sequence). The CDR3 protein is CASSFNPSSYTQYF. The CDR3 region has the DNA TGTGCCAGCAGTTTTAACCCCTCCTCTTATACGCAGTATTTT.

The chain carries TRBV6-6 and TRBJ2-1; no firm D call. This CDR3 has 11 amino acids. Trimming took 3 bases from V and 13 from J, leaving 10 bases between them. CDR1 MNHNY and CDR2 SVGAGI come from the germline V gene (reference sequence). CDR3 nucleotide sequence: TGTGCCAGCAGTTATGGAGAAACCCAGTTCTTC. This gives the protein CASSYGETQFF.

The chain links TRBV6-5 to TRBJ2-7; tentatively, D is TRBD1 (5 bases). Looked up from germline, CDR1 is MNHEY and CDR2 is SVGAGI. The CDR3 is 13 residues long. V lost 2 bases and J lost 5, with 10 bases in between. Here the CDR3 reads CASSYGALDEQYF. The CDR3 DNA follows: TGTGCCAGCAGTTACGGGGCCCTGGACGAGCAGTACTTC.

This chain links TRBV6-5 with TRBJ2-7; D remains unclear. The V end lost 0 bases, the J end lost 3 bases, and 15 bases lay between the germline ends. CDR3 length: 16 amino acids. Germline V gene sequence: CDR1 MNHEY, CDR2 SVGAGI. CDR3 in amino acids: CASSYSVGPSYYEQYF. The CDR3 region has the DNA TGTGCCAGCAGTTACTCCGTCGGCCCCTCTTACTACGAGCAGTACTTC.

This chain connects TRBV7-7 to TRBJ2-5, with unresolved D. This CDR3 contains 12 residues. Germline lookup yields CDR1 SSHAT and CDR2 FNYEAQ (reference sequence). The CDR3 region is CASQGIEETQYF. The CDR3 DNA reads as TGTGCTAGCCAAGGGATAGAAGAGACCCAGTACTTC.

V and J are TRBV28 and TRBJ2-3, with D possibly being TRBD2 (5 bases). CDR1 MDHEN and CDR2 SYDVKM come from the germline V gene. The CDR3 consists of 16 residues. V lost 5 bases and J 4 bases, leaving 19 bases between the germline ends. The CDR3 loop reads CASSHVGPGNPDTQYF. DNA for the CDR3: TGTGCCAGCAGTCACGTCGGTCCCGGGAATCCAGATACGCAGTATTTT. Full variable domain (rest looked up from reference TRBV28 and TRBJ2-3): DVKVTQSSRYLVKRTGEKVFLECVQDMDHENMFWYRQDPGLGLRLIYFSYDVKMKEKGDIPEGYSVSREKKERFSLILESASTNQTSMYLCASSHVGPGNPDTQYFGPGTRLTVL.

This clone was detected only once. Different DNA sequences within this sample yield the same CDR3. This chain links TRBV29-1 with TRBJ2-1; 13 bases align to TRBD2. The V and J ends lost 1 base and 3 bases, in that order; junction bases with no gene match: 0. Looked up from germline, CDR1 is SQVTM and CDR2 is ANQGSEA. The CDR3 loop spans 15 amino acids. CDR3 DNA sequence: TGCAGCGTTGAAGGGACTAGCGGGAGCTACAATGAGCAGTTCTTC. This codes for CSVEGTSGSYNEQFF.

The V gene is TRBV9, the J gene TRBJ2-3; D not certain. CDR1 and CDR2 from the germline V gene are SGDLS and YYNGEE. V gave up 2 bases and J gave up 4 bases, with 8 bases separating them. This CDR3 contains 13 residues. Written as DNA, the CDR3 is TGTGCCAGCAGCGTTTTTTGGCCAGATACGCAGTATTTT. Residues: CASSVFWPDTQYF.

The chain couples TRBV27 to TRBJ2-7; 7 nucleotides agree with TRBD2. Trimming removed 2 bases from V and 5 bases from J; junction bases left unmatched: 9. Germline CDR1 MNHEY, CDR2 SMNVEV (reference sequence). This CDR3 is built from 15 residues. The CDR3, as DNA: TGTGCCAGCAGTTTAGGGATAGCGGGTTTTCACGAGCAGTACTTC. Its translation: CASSLGIAGFHEQYF.

CDR3 protein: CASSLSGLASTDTQYF. CDR3 nucleotides: TGTGCCAGCAGTTTATCCGGACTAGCGAGCACAGATACGCAGTATTTT. This rearrangement joins TRBV27 to TRBJ2-3; 9 positions match TRBD2. The ends lost 0 bases at V and 0 bases at J; junction bases unmatched: 1. CDR1 MNHEY and CDR2 SMNVEV come from the germline V gene (reference sequence). This CDR3 comprises 16 residues.

This chain joins TRBV5-6 and TRBJ2-3; perhaps D is TRBD1 or TRBD2 (5 bases each). Germline V gene data show CDR1 as SGHDT and CDR2 as YYEEEE. V lost 3 bases and J lost 2, with 16 bases in between. The CDR3 is made up of 16 amino acids. CDR3 nucleotide sequence: TGTGCCAGCAGCTCCGAACTTAGGGGAGTCACAGATACGCAGTATTTT. This encodes CASSSELRGVTDTQYF.

The chain couples TRBV28 to TRBJ1-5; 9 nucleotides agree with TRBD1. This CDR3 has 14 amino acids. Looked up from germline, CDR1 is MDHEN and CDR2 is SYDVKM. V gave up 6 bases and J gave up 3 bases; unmatched junction bases: 3. In DNA, the CDR3 is TGTGCCAGCAGGGACAGGGGTTACAATCAGCCCCAGCATTTT. Encoded protein: CASRDRGYNQPQHF.

This clone has a single count. The chain carries TRBV11-2 and TRBJ2-3; 10 bases are shared with TRBD1. V was pared by 5 bases and J by 5 bases, with 10 bases of the junction left unmatched. Germline loops: CDR1 SGHAT, CDR2 FQNNGV. There are 16 residues in the CDR3. CDR3 bases: TGTGCCAGCAGCCGTAGTGGGACAGGGGCCGAAGATACGCAGTATTTT. It codes for CASSRSGTGAEDTQYF.

This sequence joins TRBV4-1 and TRBJ2-5, with D uncertain. In germline, CDR1 is MGHRA, CDR2 YSYEKL. With 1 base removed from V and 2 bases from J, the gap between germline ends came to 14 bases. The CDR3 is 16 residues long. CDR3 sequence reads: CASSQGPAPGQETQYF. CDR3 sequence (DNA): TGCGCCAGCAGCCAAGGACCGGCACCCGGTCAAGAGACCCAGTACTTC.

The rearrangement links TRBV7-9 to TRBJ2-1, with TRBD1 matching 10 bases. Trimming took 5 bases from V and 7 from J; bases not matched to a gene: 5. Per the germline V gene, CDR1 is SEHNR and CDR2 is FQNEAQ (reference sequence). This CDR3 has 14 residues. The CDR3 sequence is CASSAGTGVNEQFF. Here the CDR3 DNA reads TGTGCCAGCAGCGCCGGGACAGGGGTGAATGAGCAGTTCTTC.

The rearrangement joins TRBV4-3 to TRBJ2-3; possibly TRBD1 or TRBD2 for D (6 bases each). Germline CDR1 LGHNA, CDR2 YSLEER. The CDR3 runs 18 residues. Trimming cost V 4 bases and J 2 bases, with 22 bases left between them. Here the CDR3 reads CASSPEVGGIVFTDTQYF. In DNA, the CDR3 is TGCGCCAGCAGCCCAGAAGTCGGGGGCATTGTCTTCACAGATACGCAGTATTTT.